This record looks at one TCR beta chain sequence and its context. Its target is not known. These data originate in a study of cytomegalovirus exposure and HLA in healthy donors. Here immunoSEQ multiplex PCR was the method, and the copy in TCRdb shows in-frame clones only, minus some. The table records more than 85,000 clones, approximately 89% of them present only once. Germline V CDR1 and CDR2: SGHRS, YFSETQ. The V end lost 6 bases, the J end lost 6 bases, and 19 bases lay between the germline ends. The CDR3 covers 14 residues. Study-wide findings and caveats: It was reported that the classifier diagnosed cytomegalovirus status with high specificity and sensitivity in both the original and validation cohorts.

This receptor was obtained from a woman aged 18-30 years in good health and CMV-seronegative. The chain employs TRBV5-1 and TRBJ2-7, with unresolved D. The specimen was PBMCs. CDR3 amino acids: CASTVEVARGEQYF. The CDR3 DNA follows: TGCGCCAGCACCGTAGAGGTGGCTCGAGGCGAGCAGTACTTC.